Listed here is a single T cell receptor (beta chain). These data come from a study of neurological immune-mediated disorders. Germline CDR1 is DFQATT and CDR2 is SNEGSKA (reference sequence). With 3 bases removed from V and 4 bases from J, the gap between germline ends came to 12 bases. This CDR3 is 13 amino acids long. MiXCR was run by TCRdb on the 5' RACE reads, yielding one entry per CDR3 protein. The sample lists 40,000 to 55,000 distinct CDR3 sequences; over 9% were seen once. The sequence came from a woman in her thirties or forties with HTLV-1-associated myelopathy (HAM/TSP). This chain joins TRBV20-1 and TRBJ2-5; D possibly uses TRBD1 or TRBD2 (6 bases each). Material: PBMCs. As DNA, the CDR3 is TGCAGTGCTAGGGCCGGGGGCACAGAGACCCAGTACTTC. Translated: CSARAGGTETQYF.